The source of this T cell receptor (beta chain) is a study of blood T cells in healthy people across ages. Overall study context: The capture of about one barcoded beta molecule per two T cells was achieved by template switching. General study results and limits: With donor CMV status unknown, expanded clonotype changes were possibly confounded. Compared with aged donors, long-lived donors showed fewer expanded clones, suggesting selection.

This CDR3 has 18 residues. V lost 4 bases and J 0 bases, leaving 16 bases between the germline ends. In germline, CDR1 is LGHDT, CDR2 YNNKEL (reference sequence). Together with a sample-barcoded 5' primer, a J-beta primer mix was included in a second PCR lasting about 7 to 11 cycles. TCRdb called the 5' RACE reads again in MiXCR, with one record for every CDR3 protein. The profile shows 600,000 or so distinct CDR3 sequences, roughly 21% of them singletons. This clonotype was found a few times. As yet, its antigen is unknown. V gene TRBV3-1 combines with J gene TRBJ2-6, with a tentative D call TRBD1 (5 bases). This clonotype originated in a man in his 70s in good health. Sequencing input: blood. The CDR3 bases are TGTGCCAGCAGCCCCATGGCAGGGATGAGCTCTGGGGCCAACGTCCTGACTTTC. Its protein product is CASSPMAGMSSGANVLTF.